The next 5 T cell receptor beta chains were all read from a single sample in a study of blood T cell repertoires in COVID-19. Here immunoSEQ multiplex PCR was the method, and the copy in TCRdb shows in-frame clones only, minus some. The sample yields around 62,000 clones, around nine tenths seen once. The material sequenced was PBMCs or T cells enriched from blood (not recorded which). The origin of the receptors is a woman aged 40-49 years who had recovered from COVID-19.

This chain joins TRBV4-1 and TRBJ2-1; 8 bases are shared with TRBD2. V trimming: 0 bases; J trimming: 4 bases; junction bases outside the gene matches: 14. The CDR3 loop spans 19 amino acids. Germline V CDR1 and CDR2: MGHRA, YSYEKL. The DNA of the CDR3 is TGCGCCAGCAGCCAAGATGGGCGGGAGGCTCAAACCCTTTACAATGAGCAGTTCTTC. Residues: CASSQDGREAQTLYNEQFF.

The rearrangement links TRBV18 to TRBJ1-1, with D possibly TRBD1 on 5 matching bases. Trimming took 2 bases from V and 4 from J, leaving 14 bases between them. CDR1 and CDR2 from the germline V gene are KGHSH and LQKENI. The CDR3 is 15 amino acids. The CDR3 protein is CASSPVGGLGTEAFF. CDR3 sequence (DNA): TGTGCCAGCTCACCAGTGGGGGGTCTCGGCACTGAAGCTTTCTTT.

Notes on this clone: The junction departs from the called germline gene at one end, perhaps through a read error. This chain uses TRBV7-3 with TRBJ2-3, with 13 bases matching TRBD2. There are 16 residues in the CDR3. Germline CDR1 is SGHTA and CDR2 is FQGTGA. In DNA, the CDR3 is TGTGCCAGCAGCGTAACTAGCGGGGGGGCCCTAAATACGCAGTATTTT. It codes for CASSVTSGGALNTQYF.

This chain uses TRBV27 with TRBJ1-2, with 7 bases lining up with TRBD1. Germline V gene sequence: CDR1 MNHEY, CDR2 SMNVEV (reference sequence). The V and J ends lost 10 bases and 3 bases, in that order; junction bases with no gene match: 8. This CDR3 spans 13 amino acids. The DNA for the CDR3 is TGTGCCACCCAGGGGGAATGGGACTATGGCTACACCTTC. Translating it yields CATQGEWDYGYTF.

This clone was counted between two and nine times. DNA of the CDR3: TGTGCCAGCAGTGCCGACTCCTATAGCAATCAGCCCCAGCATTTT. As protein: CASSADSYSNQPQHF. The genes are TRBV2 and TRBJ1-5; D is unclear. This CDR3 contains 15 residues. From germline, CDR1 is SNHLY and CDR2 FYNNEI. Trimming left V 4 bases short and J 0 bases short, with 10 bases between.